This T cell receptor (beta chain) was documented in a study of blood T cell repertoires in COVID-19. Whole-study context: There were acute and convalescent COVID-19 samples, and they came from the United States, Italy and Spain. Sample material is recorded as cDNA or gDNA derived from T cells, B-cell-depleted T cells, or PBMCs.

Germline trimming cut 3 bases from V and 4 bases from J; bases unmatched to any gene: 4. This CDR3 spans 16 amino acids. Germline V gene data show CDR1 as SGHVS and CDR2 as FQNEAQ. The repertoire was sequenced with immunoSEQ multiplex PCR; TCRdb's copy has only in-frame clones and lacks some. Of under 350,000 clones in the sample, around 86% are singletons; the top ten hold about 2.7%. Before being deemed recovered, Cohort 3 donors had two negative PCRs, clearance, or symptom resolution. What was sequenced was PBMCs or T cells enriched from blood (not recorded which). This TCR was sampled from a woman aged 18-29 years who had recovered from COVID-19. The J gene is TRBJ2-7, the V gene TRBV7-8; 15 nucleotides match TRBD2. The CDR3 reads CASSFPGLAGGYEQYF. The CDR3 nucleotides read TGTGCCAGCAGCTTTCCGGGACTAGCGGGAGGTTACGAGCAGTACTTC.